The 9 T cell receptor beta chains below come from one sample, sequenced in a study of shared clonotypes between healthy human individuals. The data were produced by immunoSEQ multiplex PCR, yet TCRdb's version contains in-frame clones alone and is incomplete. The table lists hundreds of thousands of clones, 70% to 80% of them singletons. Sequencing input: PBMCs. The receptors come from a woman aged 40 to 50 in good health. Some clones in this sample may be carry-over from other donors' samples.

This chain links TRBV7-9 with TRBJ2-1; TRBD2 matches at 15 bases. V lost 4 bases, J lost 8 bases, and 6 bases stayed unmatched. Germline values: CDR1 SEHNR, CDR2 FQNEAQ (reference sequence). There are 16 residues in the CDR3. The CDR3 reads CASSSGTSGRLDEQFF. CDR3 coding DNA: TGTGCCAGCAGCTCCGGGACTAGCGGGAGGTTAGATGAGCAGTTCTTC. Full variable domain (missing parts from reference TRBV7-9 and TRBJ2-1): DTGVSQNPRHKITKRGQNVTFRCDPISEHNRLYWYRQTLGQGPEFLTYFQNEAQLEKSRLLSDRFSAERPKGSFSTLEIQRTEQGDSAMYLCASSSGTSGRLDEQFFGPGTRLTVL.

The genes are TRBV25-1 and TRBJ2-1; possible D gene TRBD1, 6 bases. Germline values: CDR1 MGHDK, CDR2 SYGVNS. The V gene lost 5 bases and the J gene lost 8 bases, with 13 bases spanning the gap. The CDR3 spans 13 residues. CDR3 in amino acids: CASSKWDKDEQFF. CDR3 nucleotides: TGTGCCAGCAGTAAGTGGGACAAGGATGAGCAGTTCTTC. The whole variable domain, filled in from reference TRBV25-1 and TRBJ2-1, reads EADIYQTPRYLVIGTGKKITLECSQTMGHDKMYWYQQDPGMELHLIHYSYGVNSTEKGDLSSESTVSRIRTEHFPLTLESARPSHTSQYLCASSKWDKDEQFFGPGTRLTVL.

The chain combines TRBV7-8 with TRBJ1-1, with D maybe TRBD1 (5 bases). Trimming removed 1 base from V and 11 bases from J, with 11 bases in between. This CDR3 is 12 amino acids long. From germline, CDR1 is SGHVS and CDR2 FQNEAQ. The CDR3 DNA reads as TGTGCCAGCAGCTTAGTGCAGGGCGGGGCTTTCTTT. Its protein is CASSLVQGGAFF. The whole variable domain, remainder taken from reference TRBV7-8 and TRBJ1-1, is GAGVSQSPRYKVAKRGQDVALRCDPISGHVSLFWYQQALGQGPEFLTYFQNEAQLDKSGLPSDRFFAERPEGSVSTLKIQRTQQEDSAVYLCASSLVQGGAFFGQGTRLTVV.

In the case of this clone: This sample includes further DNA sequences coding for the same CDR3. The J gene is TRBJ2-5, the V gene TRBV7-9; D is undetermined. Trimming removed 2 bases at V and 2 bases at J, with 3 bases between. CDR3 length: 12 amino acids. Germline values: CDR1 SEHNR, CDR2 FQNEAQ (reference sequence). The CDR3 sequence is CASSLNQETQYF. The CDR3 DNA reads TGTGCCAGCAGCTTAAATCAAGAGACCCAGTACTTC.

This clone was observed a single time. CDR3 sequence (DNA): TGTGCCAGCAGTGTCGAACCGGGACAGGGCTATGGCTACACCTTC. It yields the protein CASSVEPGQGYGYTF. The chain employs TRBV6-1 and TRBJ1-2, with 9 bases that match TRBD1. The length of the CDR3 is 15 residues. Trimming removed 4 bases from V and 4 bases from J; junction bases left unmatched: 7. Germline V gene sequence: CDR1 MNHNS, CDR2 SASEGT.

CDR3 residues: CARTGSARFF. CDR3 DNA: TGTGCCAGGACAGGGTCGGCTCGGTTCTTC. The rearrangement uses TRBV6-1 and TRBJ2-1, with TRBD1 identical over 7 bases. Germline CDR1 MNHNS, CDR2 SASEGT. The CDR3 is made up of 10 amino acids. V dropped 9 bases and J dropped 15; count of bases not matched to a gene: 8.

The gene calls are TRBV27 and TRBJ2-2; D is possibly TRBD2 (7 bases). With 2 bases removed from V and 0 bases from J, the gap between germline ends came to 10 bases. The CDR3 has 16 amino acids. The germline V gene encodes CDR1 MNHEY and CDR2 SMNVEV (reference sequence). In nucleotides, the CDR3 is TGTGCCAGCAGTTTACGGGGGGCACCGAACACCGGGGAGCTGTTTTTT. It codes for CASSLRGAPNTGELFF.

V is TRBV5-1 and J is TRBJ1-1, with D possibly matching TRBD1 (6 bases). This CDR3 has 14 residues. V gave up 4 bases and J gave up 2 bases, with 12 bases separating them. The germline V gene has CDR1 SGHRS and CDR2 YFSETQ. CDR3 nucleotide sequence: TGCGCCAGCAGCCGCGACAGGTCAAACACTGAAGCTTTCTTT. Protein product: CASSRDRSNTEAFF.

The sample holds a few counts of this clone. V gene TRBV25-1 combines with J gene TRBJ2-2, with D hard to call. Trimming cost V 2 bases and J 7 bases, with 14 bases left between them. This CDR3 is 15 amino acids long. Germline loops: CDR1 MGHDK, CDR2 SYGVNS. The chain's CDR3 is CASSEDAARHGELFF. In DNA form, the CDR3 reads TGTGCCAGCAGTGAAGATGCGGCTAGACACGGGGAGCTGTTTTTT.